The present T cell receptor (beta chain) was sequenced within a study of regulatory T cells in long-lasting Graves disease. Noted time point: newly diagnosed GD, antithyroid drugs for less than 3 months. Generation of the TCR library employed RNA extracted from PBMCs. This clonotype was recorded many times. Investigators prepared the TCR beta libraries by applying iRepertoire HTBI primers and Arm-PCR of CDR3 regions. Authors' data handling: Across samples, 50 to 75 TRBV and more than twelve TRBJ segments were found. Using its own MiXCR run on the multiplex PCR reads, TCRdb lists one record per CDR3 protein. The V and J calls follow TCRdb's processing rather than the paper's. The data contain 500,000 or so distinct CDR3 sequences, 12% to 15% of them singletons. Separately, the same data were catalogued under a study of T cells in Graves' hyperthyroidism and ophthalmopathy. That source adds: Stable hyperthyroidism was told apart from ophthalmopathy by a model built on 13 V-J features. Ophthalmopathy prediction by the model preceded onset by a median 6.5 months.

This clonotype originated in a woman aged 45-60 years with Graves disease. This sample comprised peripheral blood mononuclear cells (PBMCs), obtained at new diagnosis, from a patient treated with antithyroid drugs.

CDR3 region: CASSTSDTQYF. The CDR3 DNA sequence: TGCGCCAGCAGCACCTCCGACACGCAGTATTTT. V is TRBV5-1 and J is TRBJ2-3; no clear D gene. The CDR3 covers 11 residues. Germline CDR1 reads SGHRS; CDR2 reads YFSETQ. V shed 4 bases and J shed 9 bases, with 9 bases lying between them.